Each of the 2 T cell receptor beta chains below was sequenced from the same sample in a study of T cells in localized non-small cell lung cancer (dated by TCRdb to 2020 to 2022). Libraries were made using the immunoSEQ multiplex PCR assay. Not all clones reach the TCRdb copy of this immuneACCESS table, which keeps in-frame sequences only. Checked studies attribute under half of the gap to unresolved V genes and leave the rest unexplained. This sample is represented by about 3,400 clones; 20% to 25% of them were singletons. The leading ten clones occupy around 6.3% of the sample. The sample in question was lung tumor tissue, obtained before any cancer treatment. These receptors were collected from a man between 18 and 49 years old with stage II lung adenocarcinoma.

This clone came up a few times. The chain is built from TRBV6-8 and TRBJ1-2, with TRBD1 identical over 7 bases. This CDR3 comprises 15 residues. Germline trimming cut 8 bases from V and 1 base from J; bases unmatched to any gene: 10. The V gene's germline CDR1 is MNHGY and CDR2 SAAAGT. The chain's CDR3 is CASGNSGGINYGYTF. Here the CDR3 DNA reads TGTGCCAGCGGGAATTCAGGGGGGATTAACTATGGCTACACCTTC.

J is TRBJ1-2 and V is TRBV28; D may be TRBD1 (5 bases). The germline gives CDR1 MDHEN, CDR2 SYDVKM. Deletions cut 6 bases from V and 6 bases from J, with 14 bases between. The CDR3 has 13 amino acids. The CDR3 spells CASSNRQLNGYTF. As DNA, the CDR3 is TGTGCCAGCAGCAATAGACAGCTAAATGGCTACACCTTC.